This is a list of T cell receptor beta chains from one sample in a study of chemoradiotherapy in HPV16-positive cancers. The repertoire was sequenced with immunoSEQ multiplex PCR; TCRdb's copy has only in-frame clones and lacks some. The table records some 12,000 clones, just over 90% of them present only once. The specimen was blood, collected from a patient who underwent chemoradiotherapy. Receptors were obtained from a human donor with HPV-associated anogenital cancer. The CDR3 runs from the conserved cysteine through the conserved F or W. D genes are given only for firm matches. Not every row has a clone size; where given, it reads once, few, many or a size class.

CDR3 DNA: TGTGCCAGCAGTGACCAGGGCGAGGGGAACAATGAGCAGTTCTTC
CDR3 protein: CASSDQGEGNNEQFF
CDR3 length: 15
J gene: TRBJ2-1
D gene: -
V gene: TRBV6-4
clone size: -

CDR3 DNA: TGTGCCAGCAGCCAAGTTCTATTTGCAACTAATGAAAAACTGTTTTTT
CDR3 protein: CASSQVLFATNEKLFF
CDR3 length: 16
J gene: TRBJ1-4
D gene: -
V gene: TRBV4-2
clone size: once

CDR3 DNA: TGTGCCAGCAGCCCAGCGCAGGGGGCTTACAATGAGCAGTTCTTC
CDR3 protein: CASSPAQGAYNEQFF
CDR3 length: 15
J gene: TRBJ2-1
D gene: TRBD1
V gene: TRBV11-2
clone size: -

CDR3 DNA: TGTGCCAGTACACTAGCCCTGAACACCGGGGAGCTGTTTTTT
CDR3 protein: CASTLALNTGELFF
CDR3 length: 14
J gene: TRBJ2-2
D gene: -
V gene: TRBV6-1
clone size: -

CDR3 DNA: TGTGCCATCAGTCCACCAGGGTCCAGCTCCTACAATGAGCAGTTCTTC
CDR3 protein: CAISPPGSSSYNEQFF
CDR3 length: 16
J gene: TRBJ2-1
D gene: -
V gene: TRBV10-3
clone size: -

CDR3 DNA: TGCAGTGCTGCCTCGGGAGATACGCAGTATTTT
CDR3 protein: CSAASGDTQYF
CDR3 length: 11
J gene: TRBJ2-3
D gene: -
V gene: TRBV20-1
clone size: -

CDR3 DNA: TGTGCCAGCAGCTTGGCAGGACACTCCTACGAGCAGTACTTC
CDR3 protein: CASSLAGHSYEQYF
CDR3 length: 14
J gene: TRBJ2-7
D gene: -
V gene: TRBV5-6
clone size: -

CDR3 DNA: TGCGCCAGCAGCCAAAACCTGGCGGCCACAACGGAGCAGTACTTC
CDR3 protein: CASSQNLAATTEQYF
CDR3 length: 15
J gene: TRBJ2-7
D gene: -
V gene: TRBV4-1
clone size: -

CDR3 DNA: TGCGCCAGCAGCCCCAGTGAGGGGGTCGGCTACACCTTC
CDR3 protein: CASSPSEGVGYTF
CDR3 length: 13
J gene: TRBJ1-2
D gene: -
V gene: TRBV5-1
clone size: few

CDR3 DNA: TGTGCCAGCAGTTACTCGTTTCTTGGGGGGTTTGAGCAGTACTTC
CDR3 protein: CASSYSFLGGFEQYF
CDR3 length: 15
J gene: TRBJ2-7
D gene: -
V gene: TRBV6-5
clone size: -